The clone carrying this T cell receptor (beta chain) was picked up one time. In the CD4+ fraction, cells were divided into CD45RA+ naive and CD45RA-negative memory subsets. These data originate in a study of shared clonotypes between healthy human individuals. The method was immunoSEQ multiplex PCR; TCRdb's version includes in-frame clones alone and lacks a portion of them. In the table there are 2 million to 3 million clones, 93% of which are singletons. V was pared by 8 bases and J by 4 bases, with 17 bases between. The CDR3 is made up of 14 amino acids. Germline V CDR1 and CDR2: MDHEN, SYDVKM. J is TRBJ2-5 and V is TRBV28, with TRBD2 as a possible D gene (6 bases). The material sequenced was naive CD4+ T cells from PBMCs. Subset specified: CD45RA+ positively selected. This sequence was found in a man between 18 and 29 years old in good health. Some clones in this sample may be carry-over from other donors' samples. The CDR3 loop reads CASLREERGETQYF. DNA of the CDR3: TGTGCCAGCCTCAGGGAGGAAAGGGGAGAGACCCAGTACTTC.